This TCR beta chain was identified during a study of shared clonotypes between healthy human individuals (TCRdb year 2020). Turning to the overall study: The cohort included three men and two women between 18 and 49 years of age. To estimate repertoire size and how much clonotypes are shared between individuals, the study performed deep sequencing of blood TCR repertoires from 4 to 6 healthy adults. Libraries were prepared and TCR repertoires were sequenced by different laboratories using diverse techniques, in order to increase sequencing depth and limit assay-specific biases. Each donor's leukapheresis produced roughly between roughly 0.85 and 9.5 billion PBMCs.

Using the deep immunoSEQ assay, TCR CDR3 regions were amplified from genomic DNA by multiplex PCR. Extracted genomic DNA from each cell subset was spread evenly across all wells of several immunoSEQ 96-well plates, with each plate serving as a replicate. Each replicate PCR for unsorted PBMC received approximately 0.3 ug genomic DNA, equal to approximately 30,000 T cell genomes. Ten immunoSEQ deep assay plates were used to sequence the unsorted PBMC genomic DNA. Purified libraries were measured with a Qubit 3.0 fluorometer, size-checked on a Bioanalyzer 2100, and measured again with the KAPA Library Quantification kit. Every immunoSEQ 96-well plate was sequenced on a separate single-read 150-cycle Illumina NextSeq 550 flow cell. On the authors' methods: Because the immunoSEQ output included only junctional sequences and no quality scores, the filtering could not be the same as the filtering used for full-length reads. Sequences were annotated with PyIR, a Python wrapper for IgBLAST v1.9, and V/J genes and CDR3 were assigned using IMGT germline references. Any read was removed if the V/J assignment was weak (E-value above 1e-6), the CDR3 was missing, or the read contained stop codons, out-of-frame junctions, or ambiguous translated residues. V3J clonotypes were defined by identical inferred V gene, J gene, and CDR3 amino acid sequence. The percentage overlap between two repertoires was calculated by dividing the number of shared unique clonotypes by the size of the smaller repertoire. Richness of each repertoire was evaluated using RTK rarefaction, the Chao1 estimator, and Recon v2.1 estimates of unobserved clonotypes. In TCRdb, the immuneACCESS table is reduced to in-frame sequences with V and J assigned. These tables do not hold every clone; where another copy was compared, an unresolved V gene accounts for under half, and the others remain unexplained. D and trimming come from the DNA, and the V and J calls and clone size come from that table. A total of about 490,000 clones appear in this sample, about 85% of them only once. Together, the top ten hold roughly 13% of the sample.

What the study reported, not specific to this receptor: Based on pairwise subsampling, the degree of clonotype sharing among donors was expected to be affected by sequencing depth. The genetic and exposure-history diversity represented was limited by the small number of donors. Only blood was sampled, and tissue TCR repertoires likely differ from those in blood.

The donors were healthy, HIV-negative adults with no recently reported acute infections or vaccinations. Every donor was a Caucasian adult living in Nashville, Tennessee, USA. For unsorted samples, roughly 91 million PBMCs were counted, and genomic DNA was extracted using the QIAamp DNA Blood Mini kit. Blood was collected by leukapheresis, and PBMCs were isolated by Ficoll-Histopaque density gradient centrifugation and then cryopreserved in liquid nitrogen vapor phase. With regard to this clone: Its antigen specificity is not known. Qualities for individual bases were not recorded, and no much larger clone is one base off.

The germline V gene (reference sequence) gives CDR1 as LNHNV and CDR2 as YYDKDF. V is shortened by 4 bases, J by 2 bases, and the region joining them spans 17 bases. There are 16 amino acids in the CDR3, from cysteine to phenylalanine inclusive. The CDR3 DNA has 48 bases and is translated from base 1. The TCR originated in a woman aged 35 to 49 in good health. Some clones in this sample may be carry-over from other donors' samples. The sequenced material came from PBMCs. In this chain, TRBV15 is recombined with TRBJ1-2, with no D gene named confidently. The DNA reads TGTGCCACCAGCACTACGGGCCTATCTACGAACTATGGCTACACCTTC. It encodes CATSTTGLSTNYGYTF.